This TCR beta chain was retrieved from a study of cytomegalovirus exposure and HLA in healthy donors. As for the study in general: Assignment to the Caucasian-associated ancestry cluster applied to more than 75% of the approximately 420 genotyped donors.

To note about this clone: The antigen is not known.

This CDR3 comprises 17 residues. Per germline, CDR1 MNHNS and CDR2 SASEGT. Trimming removed 3 bases from V and 0 bases from J; junction bases left unmatched: 5. Study conclusions and caveats: There were fewer than 200 TCR beta chains listed as cytomegalovirus-associated. A prior analysis recorded that most TCR beta V segments were productive about 90% or about 30% of the time.

Primers: 60 Vbeta forward and 13 Jbeta reverse. TCRdb's copy holds only in-frame clones and misses some; the assay was immunoSEQ multiplex PCR. Of under 200,000 clones detected, roughly 75% appear once; the ten largest clones hold around 2.5%. The sequence was collected from a female donor in good health and CMV-seronegative. Sequencing was performed on PBMCs. The V and J genes are TRBV6-1 and TRBJ2-1; TRBD2 agrees at 10 bases. The CDR3 loop reads CASSEPSGRTSYNEQFF. CDR3 bases: TGTGCCAGCAGTGAGCCTAGCGGGAGAACCTCCTACAATGAGCAGTTCTTC.